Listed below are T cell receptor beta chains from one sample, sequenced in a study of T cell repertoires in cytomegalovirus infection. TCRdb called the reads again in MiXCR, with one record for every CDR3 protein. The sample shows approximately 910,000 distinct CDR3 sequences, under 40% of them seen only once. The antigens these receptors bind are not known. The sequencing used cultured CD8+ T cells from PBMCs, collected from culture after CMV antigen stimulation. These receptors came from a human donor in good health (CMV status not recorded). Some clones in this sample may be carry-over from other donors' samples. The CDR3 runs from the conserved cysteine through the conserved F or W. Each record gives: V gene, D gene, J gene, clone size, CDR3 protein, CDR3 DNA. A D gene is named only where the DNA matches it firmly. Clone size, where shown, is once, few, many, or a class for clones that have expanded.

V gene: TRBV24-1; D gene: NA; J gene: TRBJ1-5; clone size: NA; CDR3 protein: CATSARAFNQPQHF; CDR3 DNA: TGTGCCACCAGTGCCAGGGCTTTCAATCAGCCCCAGCATTTT
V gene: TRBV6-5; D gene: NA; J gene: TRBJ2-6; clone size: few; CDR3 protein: CASSYYAGSGANVLTF; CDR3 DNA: TGTGCCAGCAGTTACTACGCAGGGTCTGGGGCCAACGTCCTGACTTTC
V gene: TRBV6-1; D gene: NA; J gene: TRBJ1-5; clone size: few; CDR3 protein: CASSDVGSNQPQHF; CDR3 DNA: TGTGCCAGCAGTGATGTGGGCAGCAATCAGCCCCAGCATTTT
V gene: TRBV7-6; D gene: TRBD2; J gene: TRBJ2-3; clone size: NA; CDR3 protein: CASSPGERGNVNTQYF; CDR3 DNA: TGTGCCAGCAGCCCGGGGGAGCGGGGGAATGTCAATACGCAGTATTTT
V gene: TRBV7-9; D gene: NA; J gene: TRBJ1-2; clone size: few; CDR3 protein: CASDLKGVNYGYTF; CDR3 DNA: TGTGCCAGCGACCTGAAAGGGGTCAACTATGGCTACACCTTC
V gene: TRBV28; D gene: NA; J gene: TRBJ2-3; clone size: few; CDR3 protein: CASSLGYADTQYF; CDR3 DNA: TGTGCCAGCAGTTTAGGGTATGCAGATACGCAGTATTTT
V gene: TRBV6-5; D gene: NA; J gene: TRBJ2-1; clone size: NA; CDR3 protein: CASSRGALYNEQFF; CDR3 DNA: TGTGCCAGCAGTAGGGGGGCCCTCTACAATGAGCAGTTCTTC
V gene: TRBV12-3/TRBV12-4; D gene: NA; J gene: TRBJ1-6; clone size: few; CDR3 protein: CASSFGRSYNSPLHF; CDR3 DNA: TGTGCCAGCAGTTTCGGGCGCTCCTATAATTCACCCCTCCACTTT
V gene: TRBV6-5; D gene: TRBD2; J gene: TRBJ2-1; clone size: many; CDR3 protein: CASSYSGGNNEQFF; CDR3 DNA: TGTGCCAGCAGTTACAGCGGGGGAAACAATGAGCAGTTCTTC
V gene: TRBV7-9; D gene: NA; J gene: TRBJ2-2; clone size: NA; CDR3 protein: CASSLGGSSTGELFF; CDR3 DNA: TGTGCCAGCAGCTTAGGGGGCAGCAGCACCGGGGAGCTGTTTTTT
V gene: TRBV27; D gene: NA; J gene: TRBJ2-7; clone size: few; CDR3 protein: CASSLSGNRIYEQYF; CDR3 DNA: TGTGCCAGCAGTTTATCGGGAAACAGGATCTACGAGCAGTACTTC
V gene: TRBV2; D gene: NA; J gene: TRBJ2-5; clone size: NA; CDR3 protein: CASLGGEETQYF; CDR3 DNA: TGTGCCAGCCTGGGCGGGGAAGAGACCCAGTACTTC
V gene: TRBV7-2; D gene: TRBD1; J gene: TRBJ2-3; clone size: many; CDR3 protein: CASELYWGQGTDTQYF; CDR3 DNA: TGTGCCAGCGAACTGTATTGGGGACAGGGGACAGATACGCAGTATTTT
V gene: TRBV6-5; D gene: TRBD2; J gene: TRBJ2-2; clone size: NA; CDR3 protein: CASSPLGAGGHTGELFF; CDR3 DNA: TGTGCCAGCAGCCCCCTGGGGGCGGGGGGCCACACCGGGGAGCTGTTTTTT
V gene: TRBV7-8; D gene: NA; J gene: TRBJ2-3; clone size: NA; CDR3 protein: CASSLSGGPTTDTQYF; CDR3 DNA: TGTGCCAGCAGCTTAAGTGGCGGGCCGACCACAGATACGCAGTATTTT
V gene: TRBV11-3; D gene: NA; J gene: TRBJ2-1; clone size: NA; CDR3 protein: CASSWDIGNEQFF; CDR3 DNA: TGTGCCAGCAGCTGGGACATCGGCAATGAGCAGTTCTTC
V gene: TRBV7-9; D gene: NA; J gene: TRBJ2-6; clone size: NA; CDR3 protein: CASSFYPEWVWNSGANVLTF; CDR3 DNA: TGTGCCAGCAGCTTTTACCCCGAGTGGGTGTGGAACTCTGGGGCCAACGTCCTGACTTTC
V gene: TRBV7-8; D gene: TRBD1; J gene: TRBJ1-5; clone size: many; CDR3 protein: CASSHRGGQPQHF; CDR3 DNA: TGTGCCAGCAGTCACAGGGGAGGCCAGCCCCAGCATTTT
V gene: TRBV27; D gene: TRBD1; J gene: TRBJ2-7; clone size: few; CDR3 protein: CASSLNGDRFYEQYF; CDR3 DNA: TGTGCCAGCAGTCTTAATGGGGACAGGTTCTACGAGCAGTACTTC
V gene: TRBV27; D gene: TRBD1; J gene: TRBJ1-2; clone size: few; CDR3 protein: CASRPGQPGGYTF; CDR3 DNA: TGTGCCAGCAGACCGGGACAGCCCGGGGGCTACACCTTC
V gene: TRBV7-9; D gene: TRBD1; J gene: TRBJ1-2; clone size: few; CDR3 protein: CASSLGRWDSNYGYTF; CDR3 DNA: TGTGCCAGCAGCTTGGGCCGGTGGGACAGCAACTATGGCTACACCTTC
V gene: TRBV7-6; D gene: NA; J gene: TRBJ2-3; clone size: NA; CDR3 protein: CASSQGPGDTQYF; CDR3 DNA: TGTGCTAGCAGCCAGGGGCCCGGTGATACGCAGTATTTT
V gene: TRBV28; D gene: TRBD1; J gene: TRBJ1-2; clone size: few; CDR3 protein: CASSLQAGTGDGYTF; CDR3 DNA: TGTGCCAGCAGTTTACAAGCCGGGACAGGGGATGGCTACACCTTC
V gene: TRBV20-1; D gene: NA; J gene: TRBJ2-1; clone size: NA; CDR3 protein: CSAAGDRNEQFF; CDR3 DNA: TGCAGTGCCGCCGGAGATAGGAATGAGCAGTTCTTC
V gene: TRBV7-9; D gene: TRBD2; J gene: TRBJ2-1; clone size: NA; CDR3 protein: CASSLIHPGLASPPYNEQFF; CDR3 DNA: TGTGCCAGCAGCTTAATCCATCCAGGACTAGCGAGTCCTCCCTACAATGAGCAGTTCTTC
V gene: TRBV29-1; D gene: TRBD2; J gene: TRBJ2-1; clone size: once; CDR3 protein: CSVEWTSGVFLYEQFF; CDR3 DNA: TGCAGCGTTGAATGGACTAGCGGGGTTTTTCTCTATGAGCAGTTCTTC
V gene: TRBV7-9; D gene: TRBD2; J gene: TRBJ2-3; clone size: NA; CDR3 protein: CASSLGRGTSGHTDTQYF; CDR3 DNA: TGTGCCAGCAGCTTAGGGAGAGGGACTAGCGGACACACAGATACGCAGTATTTT
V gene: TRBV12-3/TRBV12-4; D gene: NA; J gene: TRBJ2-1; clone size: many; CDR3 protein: CASSLRGDPYNEQFF; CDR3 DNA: TGTGCCAGCAGTTTGAGGGGGGATCCCTACAATGAGCAGTTCTTC
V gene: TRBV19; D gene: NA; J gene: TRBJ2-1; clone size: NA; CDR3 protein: CASSPWDSTHNEQFF; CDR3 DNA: TGTGCCAGTAGTCCGTGGGACTCAACCCACAATGAGCAGTTCTTC